This T cell receptor beta chain was recorded in a study of T cells of healthy individuals. This clonotype appeared a few times. TCRdb reanalysed the 5' RACE reads using MiXCR and keeps one entry per CDR3 protein. The sample lists roughly 87,000 distinct CDR3 sequences; 17% were seen once. Looked up from germline, CDR1 is DFQATT and CDR2 is SNEGSKA (reference sequence). Trimming took 1 base from V and 5 from J; bases not matched to a gene: 3. This CDR3 is 14 amino acids long. The source of this sequence is a human donor in good health. The rearrangement links TRBV20-1 to TRBJ2-2; 8 bases match TRBD2. CDR3 region: CSARGGGRTGELFF. The CDR3 DNA reads as TGCAGTGCTAGAGGCGGGGGGCGAACCGGGGAGCTGTTTTTT.